This T cell receptor beta chain comes out of a study of blood T cells in healthy people across ages. A second PCR of about 7 to 12 cycles used a sample-barcoded 5' primer and a J-beta primer mix. One entry per CDR3 protein results from TCRdb running MiXCR on the 5' RACE reads. The sample lists over 700,000 distinct CDR3 sequences; about 25% were seen once. This CDR3 comprises 14 residues. V shed 2 bases and J shed 4 bases, with 10 bases lying between them. Germline assignment: CDR1 KGHDR and CDR2 SFDVKD. This sample also belongs to another study, concerning T cells of mothers and their children. That source notes: The extracted RNA was employed in its entirety for cDNA synthesis, at around 1.4 ug per 15 ul. Relative to unrelated pairs, biologically related mother-child dyads exhibited marginally greater, non-significant overlap.

The V and J genes are TRBV24-1 and TRBJ1-2, with a weak D call TRBD1 (5 bases). This sequence originates from a boy younger than 18 in good health. The source material was blood. CDR3 DNA: TGTGCCACCAGTGATTCGGGACCGAGCTATGGCTACACCTTC. Its translation is CATSDSGPSYGYTF.